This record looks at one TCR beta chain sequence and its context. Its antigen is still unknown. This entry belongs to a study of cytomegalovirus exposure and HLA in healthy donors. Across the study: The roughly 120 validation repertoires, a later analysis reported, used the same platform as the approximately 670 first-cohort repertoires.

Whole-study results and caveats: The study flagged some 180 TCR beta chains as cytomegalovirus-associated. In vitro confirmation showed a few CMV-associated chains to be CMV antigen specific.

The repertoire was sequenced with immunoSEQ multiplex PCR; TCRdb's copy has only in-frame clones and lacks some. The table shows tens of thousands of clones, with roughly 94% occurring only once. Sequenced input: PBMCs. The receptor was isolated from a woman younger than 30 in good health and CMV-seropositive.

The CDR3 DNA reads as TGTGCCAGCAGCTACCAGGGGGCCTTGGCCTCTGAAGCTTTCTTT. It yields the protein CASSYQGALASEAFF. This chain joins TRBV7-9 and TRBJ1-1, with 8 bases matching TRBD1. V lost 4 bases and J lost 6; bases outside the gene matches: 10. Per germline, CDR1 SEHNR and CDR2 FQNEAQ (reference sequence). CDR3 length equals 15 residues.